A selection of T cell receptor beta chains follows, all from one sample in a study of radiotherapy plus CTLA-4 blockade in lung cancer. Sequencing used immunoSEQ multiplex PCR; TCRdb keeps in-frame clones, though not all of them. The sample comprises roughly 98,000 clones, around 81% of which are singletons, and just over 14% rests with the top ten. The input for sequencing was peripheral blood, taken from a patient treated with radiotherapy plus ipilimumab. The receptors originated from a human donor with non-small cell lung cancer that progressed on radiotherapy plus ipilimumab. Both conserved end residues are part of each CDR3. The D gene is left open where the match is weak. Size is omitted from some rows. Given values are once, few, many or a class for expanded clones.

J | V | size | D | CDR3 | DNA
TRBJ2-1 | TRBV7-7 | NA | NA | CASSALGGSYNEQFF | TGTGCCAGCAGCGCGCTCGGGGGCTCCTACAATGAGCAGTTCTTC
TRBJ1-5 | TRBV19 | NA | NA | CASCRSILGNQPQHF | TGTGCCAGTTGTAGGTCGATTTTGGGCAATCAGCCCCAGCATTTT
TRBJ2-5 | TRBV27 | NA | NA | CASSSVGPGETQYF | TGTGCCAGCAGTTCCGTGGGTCCGGGGGAGACCCAGTACTTC
TRBJ2-7 | TRBV29-1 | NA | NA | CSVAGGFEREQYF | TGCAGCGTCGCAGGGGGGTTTGAGAGGGAGCAGTACTTC
TRBJ1-6 | TRBV6-6 | NA | NA | CASSYSNPGYNSPLHF | TGTGCCAGCAGTTACTCGAACCCCGGGTATAATTCACCCCTCCACTTT
TRBJ1-3 | TRBV29-1 | NA | NA | CSVEFSGNTIYF | TGCAGCGTTGAATTCTCCGGAAACACCATATATTTT
TRBJ1-5 | TRBV5-5 | NA | NA | CASSFGNQPQHF | TGTGCCAGCAGCTTCGGCAATCAGCCCCAGCATTTT
TRBJ2-3 | TRBV4-3 | NA | NA | CASSQLTSLDTQYF | TGCGCCAGCAGCCAACTAACTAGTTTAGATACGCAGTATTTT
TRBJ2-2 | TRBV11-2 | once | NA | CASSLTDTNTGELFF | TGTGCCAGCAGCTTGACAGATACGAACACCGGGGAGCTGTTTTTT
TRBJ2-2 | TRBV6-6 | NA | NA | CASTSGVTTNTGELFF | TGTGCCAGCACCTCCGGTGTTACAACCAACACCGGGGAGCTGTTTTTT
TRBJ1-5 | TRBV7-2 | NA | NA | CASSSQGSGQPQHF | TGTGCCAGCAGCTCACAGGGATCGGGTCAGCCCCAGCATTTT
TRBJ1-2 | TRBV20-1 | NA | NA | CSTAEGYTF | TGCAGTACCGCGGAGGGCTACACCTTC
TRBJ1-5 | TRBV19 | NA | TRBD1 | CASSGQGLGQPQHF | TGTGCCAGTAGCGGACAGGGCCTTGGGCAGCCCCAGCATTTT
TRBJ2-5 | TRBV27 | once | NA | CASSPRTEETQYF | TGTGCCAGCAGTCCACGGACAGAGGAGACCCAGTACTTC
TRBJ2-7 | TRBV11-2 | NA | TRBD1 | CASSLPATGSGEQYF | TGTGCCAGCAGCTTACCCGCGACAGGGAGTGGCGAGCAGTACTTC
TRBJ2-1 | TRBV5-4 | NA | TRBD2 | CASSPTASGGSYNEQFF | TGTGCCAGCAGCCCTACCGCTAGCGGGGGGTCCTACAATGAGCAGTTCTTC
TRBJ1-3 | TRBV5-1 | NA | TRBD1 | CASSITQGPGNTIYF | TGCGCCAGCAGCATAACACAGGGGCCTGGAAACACCATATATTTT
TRBJ1-2 | TRBV7-9 | NA | NA | CAAGQAYGYTF | TGTGCAGCGGGCCAGGCTTATGGCTACACCTTC
TRBJ1-2 | TRBV5-3 | once | NA | CARSLPRDGYTF | TGTGCCAGAAGCTTGCCCAGGGATGGCTACACCTTC
TRBJ1-1 | TRBV7-6 | NA | NA | CASSLTGWNTEAFF | TGTGCCAGCAGCTTAACTGGGTGGAACACTGAAGCTTTCTTT
TRBJ2-7 | TRBV5-8 | NA | TRBD2 | CASSQWEGYEQYF | TGTGCCAGCAGCCAATGGGAGGGCTACGAGCAGTACTTC
TRBJ2-7 | TRBV5-1 | NA | TRBD2 | CASSPSGNYEQYF | TGCGCCAGCAGTCCCAGCGGGAACTACGAGCAGTACTTC
TRBJ1-6 | TRBV11-2 | few | TRBD1 | CASSPDPGQLNSPLHF | TGTGCCAGCAGCCCCGATCCGGGACAGCTTAATTCACCCCTCCACTTT
TRBJ1-2 | TRBV5-8 | once | TRBD1 | CASSRDRVRGYTF | TGTGCCAGCAGCCGGGACAGGGTGAGGGGCTACACCTTC
TRBJ1-1 | TRBV19 | NA | NA | CASSRQDTLNTEAFF | TGTGCCAGTAGTAGACAAGACACCCTGAACACTGAAGCTTTCTTT
TRBJ1-2 | TRBV28 | NA | TRBD1 | CASSPPQGESYGYTF | TGTGCCAGCAGTCCCCCCCAGGGGGAATCATATGGCTACACCTTC
TRBJ1-1 | TRBV5-4 | few | NA | CASRNDRNTEAFF | TGTGCCAGCAGGAACGACAGGAACACTGAAGCTTTCTTT
TRBJ2-3 | TRBV4-3 | NA | TRBD2 | CASSQDRTSYDTQYF | TGCGCCAGCAGCCAAGACCGGACTAGTTACGATACGCAGTATTTT
TRBJ1-5 | TRBV23-1 | NA | NA | CASSGNPKMRNQPQHF | TGCGCCAGCAGTGGGAACCCGAAGATGCGGAATCAGCCCCAGCATTTT
TRBJ2-7 | TRBV4-1 | once | NA | CASSQVMVSYEQYF | TGCGCCAGCAGCCAAGTTATGGTGTCCTACGAGCAGTACTTC
TRBJ1-2 | TRBV7-3 | NA | NA | CASSPTPFEGYTF | TGTGCCAGCAGCCCAACGCCTTTCGAGGGCTACACCTTC
TRBJ1-1 | TRBV6-6 | once | NA | CASRTRTVNTEAFF | TGTGCCAGCCGAACGAGGACAGTGAACACTGAAGCTTTCTTT
TRBJ2-5 | TRBV5-5 | NA | NA | CASSHPLVGETQYF | TGTGCCAGCAGCCATCCGTTGGTCGGAGAGACCCAGTACTTC
TRBJ2-1 | TRBV4-1 | once | TRBD2 | CASSRGLAGGSYNEQFF | TGCGCCAGCAGCCGGGGACTAGCGGGGGGGTCATACAATGAGCAGTTCTTC
TRBJ1-4 | TRBV6-5 | NA | TRBD1 | CASRSGSGGYEKLFF | TGTGCCAGCAGGTCCGGATCAGGGGGTTACGAAAAACTGTTTTTT
TRBJ1-2 | TRBV28 | NA | NA | CASSLRASYGYTF | TGTGCCAGCAGTTTAAGGGCAAGCTATGGCTACACCTTC
TRBJ2-5 | TRBV18 | NA | NA | CASSPGGGKETQYF | TGTGCCAGCTCACCAGGAGGTGGGAAGGAGACCCAGTACTTC
TRBJ1-5 | TRBV9 | NA | NA | CASSVGSGPNQPQHF | TGTGCCAGCAGCGTAGGGTCAGGCCCGAATCAGCCCCAGCATTTT
TRBJ1-6 | TRBV7-2 | once | NA | CASSLNGVSPLHF | TGTGCCAGCAGCTTAAATGGGGTTTCACCCCTCCACTTT
TRBJ2-1 | TRBV11-2 | NA | NA | CASSARTNTLDEQFF | TGTGCCAGCAGCGCCCGAACTAATACTCTTGATGAGCAGTTCTTC
TRBJ2-2 | TRBV7-9 | few | TRBD2 | CASSPGTSGIMTGELFF | TGTGCCAGCAGCCCCGGGACTAGCGGGATAATGACCGGGGAGCTGTTTTTT
TRBJ1-4 | TRBV7-2 | once | NA | CASTQRGGANEKLFF | TGTGCCAGCACTCAACGGGGGGGCGCTAATGAAAAACTGTTTTTT
TRBJ2-3 | TRBV5-1 | NA | TRBD2 | CASSLATSGGTVQYF | TGCGCCAGCAGCTTGGCCACTAGCGGGGGGACAGTGCAGTATTTT
TRBJ2-3 | TRBV6-1 | NA | NA | CASSPGSTDTQYF | TGTGCCAGCAGTCCGGGGAGCACAGATACGCAGTATTTT
TRBJ2-3 | TRBV7-6 | NA | NA | CASSLAAGGVMADTQYF | TGTGCCAGCAGCTTAGCGGCAGGGGGGGTCATGGCAGATACGCAGTATTTT
TRBJ2-7 | TRBV5-8 | NA | NA | CASKIRGGGKTYEQYF | TGTGCCAGCAAGATTCGAGGGGGGGGAAAGACCTACGAGCAGTACTTC
TRBJ2-7 | TRBV9 | NA | NA | CASSVGAQIYEQYF | TGTGCCAGCAGCGTAGGGGCACAAATCTACGAGCAGTACTTC
TRBJ2-1 | TRBV27 | NA | TRBD2 | CASSLSISGRARNEQFF | TGTGCCAGCAGTTTATCGATTAGCGGGAGGGCCAGGAATGAGCAGTTCTTC
TRBJ1-4 | TRBV18 | NA | NA | CASSPGPPVSEKLFF | TGTGCCAGCTCACCGGGCCCCCCCGTGAGTGAAAAACTGTTTTTT
TRBJ1-4 | TRBV25-1 | NA | TRBD1 | CASSSRTGNEKLFF | TGTGCCAGCAGTTCAAGGACAGGGAATGAAAAACTGTTTTTT